This TCR beta chain was retrieved from a study of blood T cell repertoires in COVID-19. Germline V lookup: CDR1 SGHDN, CDR2 FVKESK. CDR3 size: 14 residues. V lost 1 base, J lost 9 bases, and 10 bases lay in between. Recruits, aged 18 to 89 years, lived in 25 or so US areas. The method was immunoSEQ multiplex PCR; TCRdb's version includes in-frame clones alone and lacks a portion of them. This table holds 130,000 to 150,000 clones, around 87% found once. Sequencing input: PBMCs or T cells enriched from blood (not recorded which). This chain links TRBV14 with TRBJ1-6; D call uncertain. The sequence was obtained from a woman in her twenties or thirties with acute COVID-19. The CDR3 region has the DNA TGTGCCAGCAGCCAAGCTGGCAAATTTTCACCCCTCCACTTT. As protein: CASSQAGKFSPLHF.